The rows below give T cell receptor beta chains drawn from one sample of a study of human T cells and chemical hapten exposure. TCRdb called the RACE reads again in MiXCR, with one record for every CDR3 protein. The sample yields about 140,000 distinct CDR3 sequences, approximately 10% seen once. The specimen comprised whole blood, sampled in connection with sensitization to the hapten diphenylcyclopropenone (DPC). These receptors came from a woman aged 45 to 65 with alopecia areata. Some clones in this sample may be carry-over from other donors' samples. The CDR3 runs from the conserved cysteine through the conserved F or W. The D gene is left open where the match is weak. Not every row has a clone size; where given, it reads once, few, many or a size class.

d_gene	j_gene	abundance	v_gene	CDR3aa	CDR3nt
NA	TRBJ2-7	NA	TRBV4-2	CASSQGAESSYEQYF	TGTGCCAGCAGCCAAGGGGCGGAAAGCTCCTACGAGCAGTACTTC
TRBD1	TRBJ1-2	NA	TRBV30	CAWSVARGNGYTF	TGTGCCTGGAGTGTAGCCAGGGGGAATGGCTACACCTTC
TRBD1	TRBJ1-5	NA	TRBV7-9	CASSSDRGPGQPQHF	TGTGCCAGCAGCTCTGACAGGGGGCCGGGGCAGCCCCAGCATTTT
NA	TRBJ1-1	few	TRBV18	CASSGYLNTEAFF	TGTGCCAGCTCGGGATACCTGAACACTGAAGCTTTCTTT
NA	TRBJ1-3	many	TRBV20-1	CSARDSSGNTIYF	TGCAGTGCTAGAGACAGCTCTGGAAACACCATATATTTT
NA	TRBJ1-1	NA	TRBV20-1	CSARQPNTEAFF	TGCAGTGCTAGGCAGCCGAACACTGAAGCTTTCTTT
NA	TRBJ2-1	few	TRBV6-5	CASRRQDQTYNEQFF	TGTGCCAGCCGCCGCCAGGACCAGACCTACAATGAGCAGTTCTTC
TRBD2	TRBJ2-1	few	TRBV11-2	CASSTQREGQGEQFF	TGTGCCAGCAGCACACAGCGGGAGGGCCAGGGTGAGCAGTTCTTC
NA	TRBJ2-1	many	TRBV28	CASSLGGTYNEQFF	TGTGCCAGCAGTTTAGGAGGGACTTACAATGAGCAGTTCTTC
TRBD2	TRBJ2-3	many	TRBV11-2	CASSHPWTSGTDTQYF	TGTGCCAGCAGCCACCCTTGGACTAGCGGCACAGATACGCAGTATTTT
NA	TRBJ1-1	NA	TRBV24-1	CATSDLTGEAFF	TGTGCCACCAGTGACTTGACAGGCGAAGCTTTCTTT
TRBD1	TRBJ1-3	NA	TRBV3-1	CASSQDGTGKGNTIYF	TGTGCCAGCAGCCAAGATGGGACAGGGAAGGGAAACACCATATATTTT
NA	TRBJ2-1	many	TRBV30	CAWSRPNNEQFF	TGTGCCTGGAGTAGGCCCAACAATGAGCAGTTCTTC
TRBD1	TRBJ2-7	NA	TRBV7-2	CASSHKLDRASYEQYF	TGTGCCAGCAGCCATAAATTGGACAGGGCCAGCTACGAGCAGTACTTC
NA	TRBJ2-3	NA	TRBV18	CASSPTKVARDTQYF	TGTGCCAGCTCACCTACAAAGGTCGCGCGGGATACGCAGTATTTT
NA	TRBJ1-4	many	TRBV7-2	CASSLFGPNEKLFF	TGTGCCAGCAGCTTGTTCGGGCCTAATGAAAAACTGTTTTTT
NA	TRBJ2-3	many	TRBV29-1	CSVVGGGATDTQYF	TGCAGCGTTGTAGGAGGGGGAGCGACAGATACGCAGTATTTT
NA	TRBJ1-1	NA	TRBV7-9	CASSLIGTVNEAFF	TGTGCCAGCAGCTTAATAGGGACCGTAAATGAAGCTTTCTTT
NA	TRBJ2-7	NA	TRBV6-1	CASSEPGPSYEQYF	TGTGCCAGCAGTGAACCGGGACCATCCTACGAGCAGTACTTC
NA	TRBJ2-7	many	TRBV27	CASSPRVPREQYF	TGTGCCAGCAGTCCCAGGGTCCCCAGGGAGCAGTACTTC
NA	TRBJ2-3	few	TRBV20-1	CSASVPSTDTQYF	TGCAGTGCTAGTGTCCCAAGCACAGATACGCAGTATTTT
NA	TRBJ1-4	many	TRBV6-5	CASGRGVNEKLFF	TGTGCCAGCGGCAGGGGCGTAAATGAAAAACTGTTTTTT
TRBD1	TRBJ1-5	few	TRBV7-9	CASSGQGYNQPQHF	TGTGCCAGCAGCGGACAGGGCTACAATCAGCCCCAGCATTTT
TRBD1	TRBJ1-4	few	TRBV29-1	CSAMTGREKLFF	TGCAGCGCAATGACAGGGAGGGAAAAACTGTTTTTT
NA	TRBJ2-3	NA	TRBV4-2	CASSPVWGSTDTQYF	TGTGCCAGCAGCCCGGTTTGGGGGAGCACAGATACGCAGTATTTT
NA	TRBJ1-1	few	TRBV2	CASSEARGVGTEAFF	TGTGCCAGCAGTGAAGCGAGGGGAGTCGGCACTGAAGCTTTCTTT
NA	TRBJ2-1	many	TRBV2	CASSGQNEQFF	TGTGCCAGCAGTGGCCAAAATGAGCAGTTCTTC
NA	TRBJ2-7	few	TRBV14	CASSRGLLRDSYEQYF	TGTGCCAGCAGCCGGGGATTATTGCGGGACTCCTACGAGCAGTACTTC
TRBD2	TRBJ2-1	many	TRBV4-2	CASSQDRGTSVYNEQFF	TGTGCCAGCAGCCAAGATCGGGGGACTAGCGTATACAATGAGCAGTTCTTC
NA	TRBJ2-1	few	TRBV29-1	CSVESGPDRSSYNEQFF	TGCAGCGTTGAATCGGGGCCGGACCGTAGCTCCTACAATGAGCAGTTCTTC
NA	TRBJ2-4	many	TRBV27	CASSTVKGAKNIQYF	TGTGCCAGCAGCACCGTAAAGGGGGCCAAAAACATTCAGTACTTC
NA	TRBJ1-1	many	TRBV7-2	CASSLDAEANTEAFF	TGTGCCAGCAGCTTAGACGCGGAGGCGAACACTGAAGCTTTCTTT
NA	TRBJ1-6	NA	TRBV4-3	CASSQDPGTGYSPLHF	TGCGCCAGCAGCCAAGACCCGGGAACGGGATATTCACCCCTCCACTTT
NA	TRBJ2-1	NA	TRBV10-3	CAISEMAGANEQFF	TGTGCCATCAGTGAGATGGCAGGGGCAAATGAGCAGTTCTTC